This passage covers 31 T cell receptor beta chains from one sample sequenced in a study of T cells after yellow fever vaccination. TCRdb independently ran MiXCR on the 5' RACE reads; one entry per CDR3 protein. In the table there are nearly 70,000 distinct CDR3 sequences, about 6% of which are singletons. Sequencing was performed on CD8+ T cells sorted from PBMCs, taken about 41 days after the first yellow fever vaccination. The receptor set was obtained from a man younger than 30 who received the YFV17D yellow fever vaccine.

This clonotype was seen a few times. The chain has TRBV28 and TRBJ2-7, with D perhaps TRBD2 (6 bases). V was cut by 7 bases and J by 5 bases, with 15 bases left in between. The CDR3 consists of 13 residues. Per the germline V gene, CDR1 is MDHEN and CDR2 is SYDVKM. The CDR3, as DNA: TGTGCCAGCACCCCTGAGCCGGGGGACGAGCAGTACGTC. The encoded protein is CASTPEPGDEQYV.

This clonotype was detected ten times or more. J is TRBJ2-1 and V is TRBV4-1; tentatively, D is TRBD1 (6 bases). V lost 0 bases, J lost 11 bases, and 11 bases lay in between. This CDR3 has 13 amino acids. From germline, CDR1 is MGHRA and CDR2 YSYEKL. The DNA of the CDR3 is TGCGCCAGCAGCCAAGAGCAACAGGGTAAGCAGTTCTTC. It is translated as CASSQEQQGKQFF.

This clonotype was seen many times. The CDR3 loop is CASSLGGQGGSAFF. The CDR3 coding sequence is TGTGCCAGCAGCTTAGGTGGCCAGGGTGGATCAGCTTTCTTT. The chain carries TRBV7-9 and TRBJ1-1, with D tentatively TRBD1 (5 bases). The CDR3 has 14 residues. Germline V gene data show CDR1 as SEHNR and CDR2 as FQNEAQ (reference sequence). Trimming removed 1 base at V and 10 bases at J, with 16 bases between.

This clonotype was counted between two and nine times. V gene TRBV5-1 combines with J gene TRBJ2-3; 9 bases map to TRBD2. The J segment lost 2 bases and the V segment lost 9 bases, leaving 10 bases of the junction unmatched. This CDR3 is 15 amino acids long. Germline V gene data show CDR1 as SGHRS and CDR2 as YFSETQ. DNA for the CDR3: TGCGCCACCGGGGCGACTAGCGGACTCACAGATACGCAGTATTTT. It codes for CATGATSGLTDTQYF.

As regards this clonotype: A much larger clone lies a single base off, so this may be a read error. The rearrangement links TRBV20-1 to TRBJ1-6, with 9 bases identical to TRBD1. CDR1 and CDR2 (germline): DFQATT, SNEGSKA (reference sequence). This CDR3 spans 13 amino acids. Here the CDR3 DNA reads TGCGGTGCCAGGACAGGGGAAGGGTCACCCCTCCACTTT. The encoded protein is CGARTGEGSPLHF.

A note on this clonotype: This could be a read error, since a much larger clone is one nucleotide away. V gene TRBV29-1 combines with J gene TRBJ1-2; D is unresolved. The V end was cut by 7 bases, the J end by 4 bases, with 19 bases between. The germline CDR1 and CDR2 sequences are SQVTM and ANQGSEA. The CDR3 runs 14 residues. The CDR3 region has the DNA TGCAGCGCTCAGCGGGAAGACTACGGCTATGGCTACACCTTC. It specifies CSAQREDYGYGYTF.

In this sample, this clonotype turned up many times. The V and J genes are TRBV7-9 and TRBJ2-5; D might be TRBD2 (6 bases). Looked up from germline, CDR1 is SEHNR and CDR2 is FQNEAQ (reference sequence). The CDR3 runs 15 residues. V was cut by 1 base and J by 5 bases, with 14 bases left in between. The CDR3 here is CASSLGRGTVETQYF. DNA for the CDR3: TGTGCCAGCAGCTTAGGTCGGGGGACCGTGGAGACCCAGTACTTC.

This clonotype has at least ten counts. The chain carries TRBV29-1 and TRBJ1-2; the D gene is possibly TRBD1 (6 bases). Trimming took off 7 bases at V and 2 bases at J, with 11 bases between the two ends. The CDR3 length is 12 residues. Germline assignment: CDR1 SQVTM and CDR2 ANQGSEA. CDR3 region: CSATGPNYGYTF. CDR3 nucleotide sequence: TGCAGCGCTACAGGGCCCAACTATGGCTACACCTTC. The full variable domain, rest sourced from reference TRBV29-1 and TRBJ1-2, is SAVISQKPSRDICQRGTSLTIQCQVDSQVTMMFWYRQQPGQSLTLIATANQGSEATYESGFVIDKFPISRPNLTFSTLTVSNMSPEDSSIYLCSATGPNYGYTFGSGTRLTVV.

This clonotype came up many times. This sequence joins TRBV27 and TRBJ2-1, with D uncertain. The V end lost 8 bases, the J end lost 3 bases, and 14 bases lay between the germline ends. This CDR3 has 14 amino acids. The germline V gene has CDR1 MNHEY and CDR2 SMNVEV (reference sequence). CDR3 coding DNA: TGTGCCAGCGCAACCCCCCCTTTCTACAATGAGCAGTTCTTC. Translating it yields CASATPPFYNEQFF.

In its sample, this clonotype was seen many times. The CDR3 DNA is TGTGCCAGCAGCCAAGCCCAGAACCGAGGTGAAAAACTGTTTTTT. This sequence encodes CASSQAQNRGEKLFF. This chain connects TRBV3-1 to TRBJ1-4; D unclear. CDR3 length equals 15 residues. V gave up 1 base and J gave up 7 bases, with 13 bases separating them. From germline, CDR1 is LGHDT and CDR2 YNNKEL (reference sequence).

This clonotype has at least ten counts. This sequence joins TRBV20-1 and TRBJ2-1; 8 bases match TRBD1. V lost 3 bases to trimming and J lost 1 base; unmatched junction nucleotides: 14. Germline V gene lookup returns CDR1 DFQATT and CDR2 SNEGSKA (reference sequence). The CDR3 extends over 18 amino acids. CDR3 DNA sequence: TGCAGTGCTAGGAGGAGGGGACAGGCCCACGGGTCCTACAATGAGCAGTTCTTC. It yields the protein CSARRRGQAHGSYNEQFF.

In its sample, this clonotype was seen a few times. The chain employs TRBV7-6 and TRBJ1-4; D gene uncertain. V lost 4 bases and J lost 2, with 14 bases in between. Looked up from germline, CDR1 is SGHVS and CDR2 is FNYEAQ. The CDR3 has 16 residues. Here the CDR3 DNA reads TGTGCCAGCAGCTGGTCCCCGGGAGTCACTAATGAAAAACTGTTTTTT. Residues: CASSWSPGVTNEKLFF.

This chain links TRBV10-3 with TRBJ2-2; D call uncertain. The CDR3 extends over 15 amino acids. Trimming stripped 3 bases from V and 1 base from J, with 9 bases between. Per the germline V gene, CDR1 is ENHRY and CDR2 is SYGVKD. The CDR3 DNA reads TGTGCCATCAGTGAACCCACATTGAACACCGGGGAGCTGTTTTTT. It specifies CAISEPTLNTGELFF.

This clonotype was seen a handful of times. The genes are TRBV4-1 and TRBJ1-5; no clear D gene. V gave up 1 base and J gave up 0 bases, with 7 bases separating them. The CDR3 spans 15 residues. The germline CDR1 and CDR2 sequences are MGHRA and YSYEKL. CDR3 sequence: CASSQGQDSNQPQHF. The CDR3 nucleotides are TGCGCCAGCAGCCAAGGTCAGGATAGCAATCAGCCCCAGCATTTT.

This clonotype showed up many times. The rearrangement uses TRBV5-1 and TRBJ2-5; TRBD2 aligns across 11 bases. CDR1 is SGHRS, CDR2 YFSETQ, per germline. V lost 4 bases to trimming and J lost 5 bases; unmatched junction nucleotides: 10. The CDR3 is 16 amino acids. This CDR3 reads CASSTDSGGADETQYF. The CDR3 coding sequence is TGCGCCAGCAGCACCGATAGCGGGGGGGCCGATGAGACCCAGTACTTC. The full variable domain, rest sourced from reference TRBV5-1 and TRBJ2-5, is KAGVTQTPRYLIKTRGQQVTLSCSPISGHRSVSWYQQTPGQGLQFLFEYFSETQRNKGNFPGRFSGRQFSNSRSEMNVSTLELGDSALYLCASSTDSGGADETQYFGPGTRLLVL.

This clonotype has a count of ten or more. The genes are TRBV29-1 and TRBJ2-7, with D perhaps matching TRBD1 or TRBD2 (5 bases each). V gave up 4 bases and J gave up 3 bases, with 16 bases separating them. The CDR3 has 14 residues. Germline V lookup: CDR1 SQVTM, CDR2 ANQGSEA. The CDR3 is CSVAWGWANYEQYF. As DNA, the CDR3 is TGCAGCGTTGCATGGGGGTGGGCCAACTACGAGCAGTACTTC.

This clonotype was seen many times. The chain couples TRBV4-1 to TRBJ2-3, with no clear D. Germline lookup yields CDR1 MGHRA and CDR2 YSYEKL. The CDR3 loop spans 14 amino acids. Deletions cut 2 bases from V and 2 bases from J, with 8 bases between. CDR3 coding DNA: TGCGCCAGCAGCCAACTGGAGCCCACAGATACGCAGTATTTT. Its protein product is CASSQLEPTDTQYF.

This clonotype was seen a few times. V is TRBV19 and J is TRBJ2-7, with a weak D call TRBD2 (6 bases). This CDR3 is built from 15 residues. V was cut by 1 base and J by 1 base, with 11 bases left in between. Germline assignment: CDR1 LNHDA and CDR2 SQIVND (reference sequence). DNA for the CDR3: TGTGCCAGTAGTATAGTTGGAGGGATATCCTACGAGCAGTACTTC. The encoded protein is CASSIVGGISYEQYF.

This clonotype was observed many times. The chain is built from TRBV11-2 and TRBJ2-5; a possible D gene is TRBD1 (6 bases). The germline V gene encodes CDR1 SGHAT and CDR2 FQNNGV. Trimming pared 5 bases from V and 1 base from J, leaving 14 bases between. The CDR3 extends over 15 amino acids. The CDR3 spells CASSPLRDTQETQYF. In DNA, the CDR3 is TGTGCCAGCAGCCCGCTCCGGGACACCCAAGAGACCCAGTACTTC.

In its sample, this clonotype was seen many times. V is TRBV5-1 and J is TRBJ2-7; D perhaps matches TRBD1 (5 bases). This CDR3 contains 14 residues. Trimming took 4 bases from V and 0 from J, leaving 11 bases between them. The germline V gene has CDR1 SGHRS and CDR2 YFSETQ. For the CDR3, the DNA is TGCGCCAGCAGCCCACTTGACAGCTCCTACGAGCAGTACGTC. It encodes CASSPLDSSYEQYV.

A word on this clonotype: With a much larger clone just one base away, this may be a read error. J is TRBJ2-1 and V is TRBV5-1; D may be TRBD1 (5 bases). V lost 4 bases, J lost 8 bases, and 16 bases lay in between. This CDR3 region has 14 residues. In germline, CDR1 is SGHRS, CDR2 YFSETQ. In nucleotides, the CDR3 is TGCGCCAGCAGCATGGCCCCAGGGTCCCATGAGCAGTTCTTC. Translation gives CASSMAPGSHEQFF.

This clonotype was observed many times. This chain uses TRBV11-1 with TRBJ2-1, with D tentatively TRBD1 (7 bases). Trimming left V 0 bases short and J 1 base short, with 10 bases between. This CDR3 has 16 amino acids. CDR1 is SGHAT and CDR2 is FQDESV in the germline V gene (reference sequence). The CDR3 DNA reads TGTGCCAGCAGCTTAGCGTCAGGGGGGTCCTACAATGAGCAGTTCTTC. Amino acids: CASSLASGGSYNEQFF.

The table lists this clonotype with many counts. The rearrangement uses TRBV5-1 and TRBJ2-1; 13 bases line up with TRBD2. The V segment lost 3 bases and the J segment 6 bases; nucleotides outside the gene matches: 6. CDR1 SGHRS and CDR2 YFSETQ come from the germline V gene. This CDR3 has 16 amino acids. The CDR3 bases are TGCGCCAGCAGCTCCGAGACTAGCGGGGGGATCAATGAGCAGTTCTTC. It specifies CASSSETSGGINEQFF.

This clonotype came up many times. The V and J genes are TRBV29-1 and TRBJ1-1; 9 nucleotides align to TRBD1. The CDR3 is made up of 13 amino acids. CDR1 and CDR2 from the germline V gene are SQVTM and ANQGSEA. Trimming removed 6 bases from V and 6 bases from J; junction bases left unmatched: 8. The CDR3 DNA is TGCAGCGTGTGGGGACAGGGTGGGTCTGAAGCTTTCTTT. Translation: CSVWGQGGSEAFF.

Comments on this clonotype: This may be a read error, as it is one base from a much larger clone. This chain uses TRBV4-3 with TRBJ1-1; D remains ambiguous. Germline lookup yields CDR1 LGHNA and CDR2 YSLEER. The CDR3 spans 12 residues. The CDR3 DNA reads TGCGACAGCAGCCAGAAAGGCACTGAAGCTTTCTTT. Translated: CDSSQKGTEAFF.

This clonotype was observed at least ten times. V usage is TRBV6-1 and J usage is TRBJ2-3; perhaps TRBD1 as D (5 bases). The CDR3 sequence is 15 residues long. The V end was cut by 5 bases, the J end by 0 bases, with 12 bases between. Germline V lookup: CDR1 MNHNS, CDR2 SASEGT. The CDR3, as DNA: TGTGCCAGCAGTCCCTATGCAGGGAGCACAGATACGCAGTATTTT. Protein product: CASSPYAGSTDTQYF.

This clonotype has a count of ten or more. The rearrangement joins TRBV7-7 to TRBJ2-7; 9 positions agree with TRBD1. After removal of 5 bases from V and 2 bases from J, the junction contained 7 bases not matched to a gene. Germline assignment: CDR1 SSHAT and CDR2 FNYEAQ (reference sequence). The CDR3 runs to 15 residues. The CDR3 DNA is TGTGCCAGCAGCCCACGGACAGGGGCCACCTACGAGCAGTACTTC. This gives the protein CASSPRTGATYEQYF.

This clonotype has ten or more counts. This rearrangement joins TRBV4-1 to TRBJ2-7, with a possible D match to TRBD1 (5 bases). CDR1 and CDR2 from the germline V gene are MGHRA and YSYEKL. V was trimmed by 0 bases and J by 5 bases, leaving 8 bases between them. The CDR3 loop spans 13 amino acids. The CDR3 sequence is CASSQESGNEQYF. The DNA of the CDR3 is TGCGCCAGCAGCCAAGAGTCAGGGAACGAGCAGTACTTC.

This clonotype was detected only a few times. The CDR3 here is CAWSVGAGTEAFF. CDR3 nucleotide sequence: TGTGCCTGGAGTGTTGGGGCGGGGACTGAAGCTTTCTTT. The chain joins TRBV30 to TRBJ1-1, with D possibly being TRBD1 (5 bases). V dropped 0 bases and J dropped 5 bases, with 10 bases sitting between them. Germline V gene lookup returns CDR1 GTSNPN and CDR2 SVGIG (reference sequence). This CDR3 is 13 amino acids long.

This clonotype was recorded many times. J is TRBJ2-2 and V is TRBV2, with D possibly matching TRBD1 (6 bases). The CDR3 extends over 17 amino acids. From germline, CDR1 is SNHLY and CDR2 FYNNEI. V was trimmed by 6 bases and J by 2 bases, leaving 19 bases between them. CDR3 in amino acids: CASSDNIDRPNTGELFF. The CDR3 coding sequence is TGTGCCAGCAGCGACAATATTGACAGGCCTAACACCGGGGAGCTGTTTTTT.

This clonotype has at least ten counts. The chain joins TRBV13 to TRBJ2-3, with D perhaps matching TRBD1 or TRBD2 (5 bases each). Per germline, CDR1 PRHDT and CDR2 FYEKMQ (reference sequence). The length of the CDR3 is 14 residues. Trimming pared 8 bases from V and 5 bases from J, leaving 17 bases between. Here the CDR3 DNA reads TGTGCCAGCCGCATTTCGGGGCCGAAAGATACGCAGTATTTT. The encoded protein is CASRISGPKDTQYF.